The TCR beta chain described here comes from a study of cytomegalovirus exposure and HLA in healthy donors. As for the study in general: Roughly 80 million unique TCRs from HLA-typed donors made up an early data release.

PCR amplification relied on 60 Vbeta primers (plus 13 Jbeta primers). TCRdb keeps only in-frame clones here, not all; method: immunoSEQ multiplex PCR. The sample's table shows 150,000 to 200,000 clones. A remark on this clone: Its antigen is as yet unknown.

Study-wide points: The study recorded about 160 TCR beta chains that were cytomegalovirus-associated. The productive fraction for most TCR beta V segments was about 90% or about 30% in an earlier analysis. Analyses of presence/absence relied on an assumption of roughly uniform sequencing depth across donors.

Sequenced sample: PBMCs. The sequence derives from a man aged 30 to 45 in good health and CMV-seronegative.

The chain's CDR3 is CASRLQPSSFYEQYF. The CDR3 region has the DNA TGTGCCAGCAGGCTACAGCCGTCGTCTTTCTACGAGCAGTACTTC. J is TRBJ2-7 and V is TRBV6-5; D remains ambiguous. Trimming left V 6 bases short and J 3 bases short, with 18 bases between. CDR1 is MNHEY and CDR2 is SVGAGI in the germline V gene. The CDR3 loop spans 15 amino acids.